The source of this T cell receptor beta chain is a study of Ad26.COV2.S vaccination and SARS-CoV-2 variants. As regards this clone: What it recognizes is unknown.

Repertoires were generated with immunoSEQ multiplex PCR, while TCRdb's copy carries only in-frame clones and drops some. The sample holds under 550,000 clones, about nine tenths seen once. Treatment meaning: some 20 received Ad26.COV2.S at low or high dose, single or two shots; about five received placebo; per-sample allocation not given. Sampling was performed 63 days after the first vaccine or placebo injection. Study observations and caveats: Spike-specific TCR breadth was greater in vaccine than placebo recipients. Spike-specific CD8+ and CD4+ T cell responses reportedly showed substantial breadth after vaccination. Whether participants received vaccine or placebo, their non-spike TCR breadth was similar.

Germline assignment: CDR1 SEHNR and CDR2 FQNEAQ (reference sequence). Trimming shortened V by 5 bases and J by 0 bases, and 7 bases separated the two germline ends. The CDR3 length is 13 residues. This material consisted of peripheral blood, taken in a trial of Ad26.COV2.S vaccine versus placebo. This receptor was obtained from a person between 18 and 59 years old who received the Ad26.COV2.S COVID-19 vaccine or a placebo. The rearrangement uses TRBV7-9 and TRBJ1-1; D remains unclear. This chain's CDR3 is CASSVTVNTEAFF. The CDR3 region has the DNA TGTGCCAGCAGCGTGACGGTGAACACTGAAGCTTTCTTT.